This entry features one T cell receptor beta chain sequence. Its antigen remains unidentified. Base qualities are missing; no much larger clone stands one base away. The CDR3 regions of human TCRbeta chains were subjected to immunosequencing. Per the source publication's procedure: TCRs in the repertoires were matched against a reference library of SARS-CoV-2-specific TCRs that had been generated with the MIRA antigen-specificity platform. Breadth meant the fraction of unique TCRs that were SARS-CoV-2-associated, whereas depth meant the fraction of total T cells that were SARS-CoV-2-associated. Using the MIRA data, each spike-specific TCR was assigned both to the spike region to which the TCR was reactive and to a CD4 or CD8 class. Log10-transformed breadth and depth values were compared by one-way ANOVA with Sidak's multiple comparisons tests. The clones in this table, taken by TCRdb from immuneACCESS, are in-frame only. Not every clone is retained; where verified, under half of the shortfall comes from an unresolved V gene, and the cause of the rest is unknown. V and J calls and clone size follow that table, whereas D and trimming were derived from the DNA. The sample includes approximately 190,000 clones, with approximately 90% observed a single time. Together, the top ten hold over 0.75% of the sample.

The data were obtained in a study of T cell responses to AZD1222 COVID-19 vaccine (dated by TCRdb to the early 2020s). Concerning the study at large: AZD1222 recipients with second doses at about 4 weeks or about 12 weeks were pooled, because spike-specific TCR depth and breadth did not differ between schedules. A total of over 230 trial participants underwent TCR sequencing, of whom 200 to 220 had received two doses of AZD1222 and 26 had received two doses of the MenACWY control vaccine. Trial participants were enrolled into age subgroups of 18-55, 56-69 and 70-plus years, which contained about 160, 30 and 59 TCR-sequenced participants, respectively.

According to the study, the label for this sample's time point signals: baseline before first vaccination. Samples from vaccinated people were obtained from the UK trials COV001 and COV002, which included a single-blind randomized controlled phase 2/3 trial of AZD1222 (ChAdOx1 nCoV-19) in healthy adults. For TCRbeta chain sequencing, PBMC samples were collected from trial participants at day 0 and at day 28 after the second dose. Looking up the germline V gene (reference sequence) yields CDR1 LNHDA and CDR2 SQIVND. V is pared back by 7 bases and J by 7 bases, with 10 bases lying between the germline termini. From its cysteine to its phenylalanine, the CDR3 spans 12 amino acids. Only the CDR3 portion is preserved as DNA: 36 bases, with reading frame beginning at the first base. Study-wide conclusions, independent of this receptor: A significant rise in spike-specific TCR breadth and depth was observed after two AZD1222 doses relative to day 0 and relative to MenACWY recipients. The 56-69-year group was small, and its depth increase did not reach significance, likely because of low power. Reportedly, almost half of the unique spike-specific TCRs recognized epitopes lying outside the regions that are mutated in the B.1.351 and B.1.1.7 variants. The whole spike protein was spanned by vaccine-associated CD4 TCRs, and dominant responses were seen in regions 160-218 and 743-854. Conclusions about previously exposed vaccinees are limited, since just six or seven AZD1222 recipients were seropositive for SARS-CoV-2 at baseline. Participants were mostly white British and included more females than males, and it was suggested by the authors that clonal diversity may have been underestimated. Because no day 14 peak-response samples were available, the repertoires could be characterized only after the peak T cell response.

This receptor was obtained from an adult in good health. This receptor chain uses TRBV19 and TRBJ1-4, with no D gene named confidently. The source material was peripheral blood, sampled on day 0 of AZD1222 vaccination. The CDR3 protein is CASTLGSEKLFF. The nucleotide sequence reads TGTGCCAGTACCCTCGGGAGTGAAAAACTGTTTTTT.